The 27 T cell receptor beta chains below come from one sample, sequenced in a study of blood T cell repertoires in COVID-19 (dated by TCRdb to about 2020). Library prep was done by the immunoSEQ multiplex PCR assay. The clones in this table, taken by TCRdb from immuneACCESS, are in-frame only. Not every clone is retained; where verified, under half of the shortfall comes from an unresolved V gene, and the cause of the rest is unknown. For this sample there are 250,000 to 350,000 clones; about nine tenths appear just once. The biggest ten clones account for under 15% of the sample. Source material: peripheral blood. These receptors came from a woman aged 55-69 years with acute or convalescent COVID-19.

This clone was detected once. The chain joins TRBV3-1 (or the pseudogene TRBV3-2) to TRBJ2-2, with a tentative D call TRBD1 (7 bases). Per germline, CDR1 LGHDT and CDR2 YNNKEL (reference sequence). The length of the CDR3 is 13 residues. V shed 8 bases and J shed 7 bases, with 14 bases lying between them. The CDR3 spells CASRGTEGGELFF. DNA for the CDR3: TGTGCCAGCCGCGGGACAGAAGGCGGGGAGCTGTTTTTT.

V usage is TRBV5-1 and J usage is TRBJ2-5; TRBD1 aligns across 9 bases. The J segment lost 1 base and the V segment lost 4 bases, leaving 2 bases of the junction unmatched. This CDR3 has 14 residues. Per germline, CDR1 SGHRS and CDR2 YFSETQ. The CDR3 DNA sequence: TGCGCCAGCAGCCCGGGACAGGGCCAAGAGACCCAGTACTTC. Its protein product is CASSPGQGQETQYF.

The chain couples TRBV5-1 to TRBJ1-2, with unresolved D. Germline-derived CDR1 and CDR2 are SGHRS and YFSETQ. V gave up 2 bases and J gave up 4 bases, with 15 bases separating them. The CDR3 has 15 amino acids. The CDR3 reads CASSFTDLQLYGYTF. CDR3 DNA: TGCGCCAGCAGCTTTACAGATCTTCAACTCTATGGCTACACCTTC.

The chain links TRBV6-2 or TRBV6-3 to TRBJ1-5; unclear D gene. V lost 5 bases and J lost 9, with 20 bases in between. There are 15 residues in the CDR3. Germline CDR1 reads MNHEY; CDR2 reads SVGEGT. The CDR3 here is CASSELDRSEWPQHF. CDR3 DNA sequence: TGTGCCAGCAGTGAGCTAGACCGCTCGGAGTGGCCCCAGCATTTT.

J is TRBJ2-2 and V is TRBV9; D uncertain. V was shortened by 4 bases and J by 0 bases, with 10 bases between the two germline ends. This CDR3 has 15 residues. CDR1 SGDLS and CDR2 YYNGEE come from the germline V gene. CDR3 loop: CASSPRSANTGELFF. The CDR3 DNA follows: TGTGCCAGCAGCCCTAGGTCAGCGAACACCGGGGAGCTGTTTTTT. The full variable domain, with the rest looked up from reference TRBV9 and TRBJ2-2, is DSGVTQTPKHLITATGQRVTLRCSPRSGDLSVYWYQQSLDQGLQFLIQYYNGEERAKGNILERFSAQQFPDLHSELNLSSLELGDSALYFCASSPRSANTGELFFGEGSRLTVL.

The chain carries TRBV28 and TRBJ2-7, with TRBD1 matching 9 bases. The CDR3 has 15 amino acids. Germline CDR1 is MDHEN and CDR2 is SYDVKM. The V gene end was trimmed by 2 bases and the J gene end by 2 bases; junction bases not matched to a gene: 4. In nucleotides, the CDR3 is TGTGCCAGCAGTTTAAGGGACAGGGCTCCCTACGAGCAGTACTTC. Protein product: CASSLRDRAPYEQYF. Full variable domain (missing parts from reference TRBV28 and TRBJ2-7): DVKVTQSSRYLVKRTGEKVFLECVQDMDHENMFWYRQDPGLGLRLIYFSYDVKMKEKGDIPEGYSVSREKKERFSLILESASTNQTSMYLCASSLRDRAPYEQYFGPGTRLTVT.

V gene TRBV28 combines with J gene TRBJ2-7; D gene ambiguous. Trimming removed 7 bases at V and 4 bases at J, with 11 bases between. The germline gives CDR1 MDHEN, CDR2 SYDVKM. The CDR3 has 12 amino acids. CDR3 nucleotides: TGTGCCAGCACACAGTCTGGGTACGAGCAGTACTTC. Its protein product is CASTQSGYEQYF.

DNA of the CDR3: TGTGCCAGCATCCAGAGCGGTCGTGGTAGAACAGATACGCAGTATTTT. Amino acid sequence: CASIQSGRGRTDTQYF. The chain couples TRBV28 to TRBJ2-3, with D possibly being TRBD2 (5 bases). Germline values: CDR1 MDHEN, CDR2 SYDVKM. With 7 bases removed from V and 3 bases from J, the gap between germline ends came to 20 bases. The CDR3 is 16 amino acids.

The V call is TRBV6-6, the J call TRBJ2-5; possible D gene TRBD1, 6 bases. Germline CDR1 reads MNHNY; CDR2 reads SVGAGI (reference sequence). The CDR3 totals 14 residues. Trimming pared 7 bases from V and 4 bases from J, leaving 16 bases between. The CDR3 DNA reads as TGTGCCAGCATATCAGGCCAAGGGGGAGAGACCCAGTACTTC. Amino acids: CASISGQGGETQYF.

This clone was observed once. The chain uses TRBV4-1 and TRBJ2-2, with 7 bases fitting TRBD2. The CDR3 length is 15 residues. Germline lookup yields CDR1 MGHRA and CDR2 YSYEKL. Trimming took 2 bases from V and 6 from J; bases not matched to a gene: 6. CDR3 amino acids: CASSQYWGGPGELFF. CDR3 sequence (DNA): TGCGCCAGCAGCCAATACTGGGGGGGACCCGGGGAGCTGTTTTTT.

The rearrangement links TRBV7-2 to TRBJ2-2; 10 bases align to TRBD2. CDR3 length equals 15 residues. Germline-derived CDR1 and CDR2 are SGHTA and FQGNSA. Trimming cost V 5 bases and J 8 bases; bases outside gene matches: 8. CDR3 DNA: TGTGCCAGCAGCCATCGGACTAGCGGTAAAGGGGAGCTGTTTTTT. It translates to CASSHRTSGKGELFF.

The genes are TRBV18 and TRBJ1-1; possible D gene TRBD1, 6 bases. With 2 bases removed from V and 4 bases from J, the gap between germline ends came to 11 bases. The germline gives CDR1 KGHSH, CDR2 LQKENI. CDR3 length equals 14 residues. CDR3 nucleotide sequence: TGTGCCAGCTCACCAAGCGTGGGGGCCACTGAAGCTTTCTTT. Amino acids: CASSPSVGATEAFF.

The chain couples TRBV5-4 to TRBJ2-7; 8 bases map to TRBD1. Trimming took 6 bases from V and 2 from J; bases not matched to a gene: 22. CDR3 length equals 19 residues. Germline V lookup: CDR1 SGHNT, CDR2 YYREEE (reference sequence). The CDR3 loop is CASTICGQGGLGIAYEQYF. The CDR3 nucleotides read TGTGCCAGCACCATATGCGGACAGGGCGGCTTAGGGATTGCCTACGAGCAGTACTTC.

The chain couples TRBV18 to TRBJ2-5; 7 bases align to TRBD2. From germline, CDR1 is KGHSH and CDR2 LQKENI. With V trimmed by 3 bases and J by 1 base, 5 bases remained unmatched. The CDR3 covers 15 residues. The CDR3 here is CASSPRTSSQETQYF. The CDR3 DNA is TGTGCCAGCTCACCCAGGACTAGTTCCCAAGAGACCCAGTACTTC.

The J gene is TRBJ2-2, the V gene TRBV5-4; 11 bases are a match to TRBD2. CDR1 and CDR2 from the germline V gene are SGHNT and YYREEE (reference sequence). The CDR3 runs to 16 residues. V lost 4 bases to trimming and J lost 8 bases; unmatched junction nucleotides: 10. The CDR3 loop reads CASSLAATSGVGELFF. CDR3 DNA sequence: TGTGCCAGCAGCCTAGCCGCGACTAGCGGGGTGGGGGAGCTGTTTTTT.

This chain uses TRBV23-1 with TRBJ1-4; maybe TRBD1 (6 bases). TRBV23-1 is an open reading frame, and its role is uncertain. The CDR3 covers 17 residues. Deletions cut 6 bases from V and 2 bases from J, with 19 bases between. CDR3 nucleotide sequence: TGCGCCAGCAGCCCCGTCCTGTCGGGACACACTAATGAAAAACTGTTTTTT. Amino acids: CASSPVLSGHTNEKLFF.

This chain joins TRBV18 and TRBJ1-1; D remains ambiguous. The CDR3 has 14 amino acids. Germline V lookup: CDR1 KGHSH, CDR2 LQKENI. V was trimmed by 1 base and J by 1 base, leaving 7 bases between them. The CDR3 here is CASSPLPKNTEAFF. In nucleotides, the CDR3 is TGTGCCAGCTCACCACTTCCAAAGAACACTGAAGCTTTCTTT.

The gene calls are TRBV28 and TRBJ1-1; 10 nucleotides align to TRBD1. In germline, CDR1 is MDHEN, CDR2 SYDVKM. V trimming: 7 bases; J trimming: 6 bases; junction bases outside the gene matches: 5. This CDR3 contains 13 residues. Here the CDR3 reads CASIMTGGSEAFF. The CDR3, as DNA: TGTGCCAGCATAATGACAGGGGGCTCTGAAGCTTTCTTT.

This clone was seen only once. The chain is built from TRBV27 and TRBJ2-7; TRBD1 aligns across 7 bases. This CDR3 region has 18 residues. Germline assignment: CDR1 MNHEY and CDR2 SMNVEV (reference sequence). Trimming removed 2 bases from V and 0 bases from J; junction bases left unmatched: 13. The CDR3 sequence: CASSLTGTVGVGSYEQYF. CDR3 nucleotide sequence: TGTGCCAGCAGTTTAACCGGGACAGTAGGCGTAGGCTCCTACGAGCAGTACTTC.

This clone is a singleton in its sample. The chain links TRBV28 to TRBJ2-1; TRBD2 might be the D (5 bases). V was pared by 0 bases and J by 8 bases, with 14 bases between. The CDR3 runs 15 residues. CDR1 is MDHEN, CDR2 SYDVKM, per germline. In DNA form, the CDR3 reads TGTGCCAGCAGTTTATGGTCTAGCAGTAGGGATGAGCAGTTCTTC. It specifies CASSLWSSSRDEQFF.

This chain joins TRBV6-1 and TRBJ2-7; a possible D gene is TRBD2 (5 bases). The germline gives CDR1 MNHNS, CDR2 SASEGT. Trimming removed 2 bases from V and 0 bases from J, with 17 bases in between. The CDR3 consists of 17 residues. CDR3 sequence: CASSETSPRDSSYEQYF. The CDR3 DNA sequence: TGTGCCAGCAGTGAAACTTCCCCACGGGATAGCTCCTACGAGCAGTACTTC.

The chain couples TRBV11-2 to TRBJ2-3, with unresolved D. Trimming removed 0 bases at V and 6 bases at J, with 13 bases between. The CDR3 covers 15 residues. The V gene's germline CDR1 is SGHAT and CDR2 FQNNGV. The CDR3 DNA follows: TGTGCCAGCAGCTTAGATATGACATACCCCGATACGCAGTATTTT. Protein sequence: CASSLDMTYPDTQYF.

In nucleotides, the CDR3 is TGCGCCAGCAGCCAAGGTCCTAGCGGGACCCAAGAGACCCAGTACTTC. This gives the protein CASSQGPSGTQETQYF. The chain employs TRBV4-1 and TRBJ2-5, with TRBD2 matching over 9 bases. With 1 base clipped from V and 1 base from J, the junction kept 4 bases outside the gene matches. The germline CDR1 and CDR2 sequences are MGHRA and YSYEKL. The CDR3 is made up of 16 amino acids.

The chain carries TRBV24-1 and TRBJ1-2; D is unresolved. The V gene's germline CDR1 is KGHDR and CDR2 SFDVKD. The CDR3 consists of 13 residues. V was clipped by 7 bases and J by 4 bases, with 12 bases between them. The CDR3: CATSLQSGYGYTF. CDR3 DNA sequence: TGTGCCACCAGCCTACAGAGTGGCTATGGCTACACCTTC.

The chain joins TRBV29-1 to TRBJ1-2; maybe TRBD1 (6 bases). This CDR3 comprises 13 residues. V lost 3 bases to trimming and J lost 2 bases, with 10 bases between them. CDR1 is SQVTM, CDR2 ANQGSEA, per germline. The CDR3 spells CSVENRANYGYTF. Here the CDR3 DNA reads TGCAGCGTTGAGAACAGGGCGAACTATGGCTACACCTTC.

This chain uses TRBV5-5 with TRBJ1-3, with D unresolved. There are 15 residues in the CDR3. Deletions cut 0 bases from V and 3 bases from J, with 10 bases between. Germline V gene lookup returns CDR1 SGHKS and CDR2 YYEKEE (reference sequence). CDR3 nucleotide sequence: TGTGCCAGCAGCTTGGTGGCAGGCCTTGGAAACACCATATATTTT. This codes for CASSLVAGLGNTIYF. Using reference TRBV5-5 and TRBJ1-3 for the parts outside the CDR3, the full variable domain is DAGVTQSPTHLIKTRGQQVTLRCSPISGHKSVSWYQQVLGQGPQFIFQYYEKEERGRGNFPDRFSARQFPNYSSELNVNALLLGDSALYLCASSLVAGLGNTIYFGEGSWLTVV.

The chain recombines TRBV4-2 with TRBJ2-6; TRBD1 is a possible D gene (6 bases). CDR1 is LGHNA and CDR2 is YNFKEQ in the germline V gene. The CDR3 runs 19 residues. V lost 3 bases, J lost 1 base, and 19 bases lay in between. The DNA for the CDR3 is TGTGCCAGCAGCCAGGTCAGTACAGGGTGGGGTTCTGGGGCCAACGTCCTGACTTTC. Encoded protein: CASSQVSTGWGSGANVLTF.